The sequence of this T cell receptor beta chain was determined in a study of T cell responses to AZD1222 COVID-19 vaccine. The study's findings and limits: Females made up more of the donors, who were largely white British, and clonal diversity may have come out too low.

The CDR3 spans 14 residues. In germline, CDR1 is LGHDT, CDR2 YNNKEL (reference sequence). With 4 bases removed from V and 1 base from J, the gap between germline ends came to 9 bases. Here immunoSEQ multiplex PCR was the method, and the copy in TCRdb shows in-frame clones only, minus some. The data hold roughly 25,000 clones, with approximately 86% observed a single time. As concerns this clone: Its specificity is not known.

The chain combines TRBV3-1 (or the pseudogene TRBV3-2) with TRBJ2-3; tentatively, D is TRBD2 (5 bases). The input for sequencing was peripheral blood, taken 28 days after the second AZD1222 dose. This TCR was sampled from an adult who received the AZD1222 COVID-19 vaccine. The CDR3: CASSRTEGTDTQYF. DNA for the CDR3: TGTGCCAGCAGCCGGACTGAGGGCACAGATACGCAGTATTTT.